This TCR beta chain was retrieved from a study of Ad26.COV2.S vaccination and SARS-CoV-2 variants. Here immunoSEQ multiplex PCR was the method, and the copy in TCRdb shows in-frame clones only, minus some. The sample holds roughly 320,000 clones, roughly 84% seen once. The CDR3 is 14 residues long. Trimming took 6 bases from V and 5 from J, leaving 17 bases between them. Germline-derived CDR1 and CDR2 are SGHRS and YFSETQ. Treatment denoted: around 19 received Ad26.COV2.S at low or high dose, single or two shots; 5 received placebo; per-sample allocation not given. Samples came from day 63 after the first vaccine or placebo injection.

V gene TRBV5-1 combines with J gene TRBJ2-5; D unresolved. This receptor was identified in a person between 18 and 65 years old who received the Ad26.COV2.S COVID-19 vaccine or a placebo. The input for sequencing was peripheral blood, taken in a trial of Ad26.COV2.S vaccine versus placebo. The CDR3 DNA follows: TGCGCCAGCACCCTGGCCGAGAACTCCGAGACCCAGTACTTC. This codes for CASTLAENSETQYF.